These 4 T cell receptor beta chains came from one sample sequenced in a study of T cell repertoires in cytomegalovirus infection. No antigen has been assigned to these receptors. TCRdb reanalysed the reads using MiXCR and keeps one entry per CDR3 protein. The data show around 81,000 distinct CDR3 sequences, roughly 40% seen once. The sample here was CD8+ T cells from cultured PBMCs, taken from culture after CMV antigen stimulation. These receptors originate from a human donor in good health (CMV status not recorded). Some clones in this sample may be carry-over from other donors' samples.

The chain is built from TRBV7-6 and TRBJ2-3; D may be TRBD1 (6 bases). This CDR3 contains 18 residues. V was shortened by 1 base and J by 0 bases, with 17 bases between the two germline ends. The germline gives CDR1 SGHVS, CDR2 FNYEAQ. For the CDR3, the DNA is TGTGCCAGCAGCTTAGTGGGGGCTAGCTTAAGCAGCACAGATACGCAGTATTTT. It encodes CASSLVGASLSSTDTQYF.

This clonotype was seen a few times. The chain employs TRBV7-6 and TRBJ2-2; 13 bases are a match to TRBD2. Per germline, CDR1 SGHVS and CDR2 FNYEAQ. This CDR3 has 16 residues. With 6 bases clipped from V and 7 bases from J, the junction kept 8 bases outside the gene matches. The CDR3 reads CASSFGLAGAIGELFF. The CDR3 bases are TGTGCCAGCAGTTTCGGACTAGCGGGGGCTATCGGGGAGCTGTTTTTT.

Only a few counts were recorded for this clonotype. The CDR3 loop reads CASSAVGGSYLPDTQYF. The CDR3 DNA reads as TGTGCCAGTAGTGCCGTAGGCGGTTCCTACCTCCCAGATACGCAGTATTTT. J is TRBJ2-3 and V is TRBV19; D unresolved. The germline CDR1 and CDR2 sequences are LNHDA and SQIVND (reference sequence). Trimming left V 5 bases short and J 4 bases short, with 22 bases between. The CDR3 is made up of 17 amino acids.

A few counts support this clonotype. The chain combines TRBV29-1 with TRBJ1-1, with D perhaps matching TRBD1 (6 bases). The CDR3 loop spans 15 amino acids. Trimming stripped 1 base from V and 1 base from J, with 13 bases between. Germline-derived CDR1 and CDR2 are SQVTM and ANQGSEA. The CDR3 is CSVEVTGFPNTEAFF. The DNA for the CDR3 is TGCAGCGTTGAAGTCACAGGGTTCCCGAACACTGAAGCTTTCTTT. Supplemented by reference TRBV29-1 and TRBJ1-1, the full variable domain reads SAVISQKPSRDICQRGTSLTIQCQVDSQVTMMFWYRQQPGQSLTLIATANQGSEATYESGFVIDKFPISRPNLTFSTLTVSNMSPEDSSIYLCSVEVTGFPNTEAFFGQGTRLTVV.